The present entry profiles one TCR beta chain with its context. Looked up from germline, CDR1 is LGHNA and CDR2 is YSLEER. This CDR3 comprises 17 residues. V trimming: 0 bases; J trimming: 5 bases; junction bases outside the gene matches: 8. This entry comes from a study of blood T cell repertoires in COVID-19. Study information: Both acute and convalescent COVID-19 samples were obtained from the United States, Italy and Spain. PBMCs, B-cell-depleted T cells, or T cells were the source of the cDNA or gDNA that made up the material.

Original data processing: Reference gene primer amplification yielded estimated nucleated cell counts. Profiled with immunoSEQ multiplex PCR; TCRdb holds only in-frame clones, not every one. V, J and clone size are those of that table, while D and trimming were read from the DNA. The profile covers 130,000 to 150,000 clones, with 80% appearing a single time and roughly 4.7% taken by the ten largest. The chain recombines TRBV4-3 with TRBJ2-1, with TRBD2 matching 9 bases. This clonotype was obtained from a woman between 50 and 59 years old with acute or convalescent COVID-19. The source material was peripheral blood. The CDR3 here is CASSQDRWAGGDNEQFF. The CDR3, as DNA: TGCGCCAGCAGCCAAGATCGGTGGGCGGGGGGGGACAATGAGCAGTTCTTC.